Following are 20 T cell receptor beta chains from one sample sequenced in a study of cytomegalovirus exposure and HLA in healthy donors listed by TCRdb under 2017. Library method: the immunoSEQ multiplex PCR assay. A mixture of 60 forward primers for TCR Vbeta segments and 13 reverse primers for TCR Jbeta segments was used in the multiplex PCR. The immuneACCESS repertoire file appears here via TCRdb, limited to in-frame rearrangements. These files lack a portion of the clones; in checked studies, under half of the deficit traces to unresolved V genes, and the cause of the others is not known. The sample contains about 150,000 clones, roughly 80% of them found a single time. Approximately 6% of the sample rests with the top ten. The sequencing input was PBMCs. These receptors all stem from a man aged 25 to 45 in good health and CMV-seropositive.

The chain is built from TRBV30 and TRBJ2-5; D remains ambiguous. V was shortened by 0 bases and J by 3 bases, with 8 bases between the two germline ends. The CDR3 covers 13 residues. Germline V CDR1 and CDR2: GTSNPN, SVGIG (reference sequence). DNA for the CDR3: TGTGCCTGGAGTGTACAGAAAGAAGAGACCCAGTACTTC. Translating it yields CAWSVQKEETQYF.

The chain recombines TRBV27 with TRBJ1-5, with 7 nucleotides matching TRBD1. The germline V gene has CDR1 MNHEY and CDR2 SMNVEV (reference sequence). This CDR3 is 14 amino acids long. Trimming at V came to 6 bases and at J to 3 bases, leaving 5 bases not matched to a gene. CDR3 amino acids: CASRTGHYNQPQHF. The CDR3 coding sequence is TGTGCCAGCAGGACAGGGCATTACAATCAGCCCCAGCATTTT.

This chain uses TRBV7-9 with TRBJ1-4, with unresolved D. Trimming cost V 1 base and J 3 bases, with 9 bases left between them. CDR3 size: 15 residues. Germline loops: CDR1 SEHNR, CDR2 FQNEAQ (reference sequence). As DNA, the CDR3 is TGTGCCAGCAGCTTAGGAGAGGGAGCTAATGAAAAACTGTTTTTT. This encodes CASSLGEGANEKLFF.

V gene TRBV9 combines with J gene TRBJ1-2; 7 positions agree with TRBD1. J gave up 4 bases and V 0 bases, and 3 bases lay outside the gene matches. This CDR3 is built from 14 residues. Germline loops: CDR1 SGDLS, CDR2 YYNGEE. The CDR3 is CASSVETGPYGYTF. The DNA of the CDR3 is TGTGCCAGCAGCGTAGAGACAGGGCCCTATGGCTACACCTTC.

The rearrangement joins TRBV19 to TRBJ2-5, with 9 nucleotides matching TRBD1. J gave up 7 bases and V 7 bases, and 10 bases lay outside the gene matches. The CDR3 contains 14 residues. Germline lookup yields CDR1 LNHDA and CDR2 SQIVND (reference sequence). The CDR3 loop is CASTAGQGPWTQYF. The CDR3 DNA follows: TGTGCCAGTACCGCAGGACAGGGGCCGTGGACCCAGTACTTC. Filled out from reference TRBV19 and TRBJ2-5, the complete variable domain reads DGGITQSPKYLFRKEGQNVTLSCEQNLNHDAMYWYRQDPGQGLRLIYYSQIVNDFQKGDIAEGYSVSREKKESFPLTVTSAQKNPTAFYLCASTAGQGPWTQYFGPGTRLLVL.

The V call is TRBV30, the J call TRBJ2-2; a weak D match, TRBD2 (5 bases). From germline, CDR1 is GTSNPN and CDR2 SVGIG (reference sequence). Trimming stripped 0 bases from V and 8 bases from J, with 10 bases between. The CDR3 length is 13 residues. The CDR3 DNA reads TGTGCCTGGAGTGTACAACCGGGGGGGGAGCTGTTTTTT. This translates into CAWSVQPGGELFF.

The V and J genes are TRBV9 and TRBJ2-2, with 7 positions matching TRBD2. This CDR3 has 16 residues. The germline V gene encodes CDR1 SGDLS and CDR2 YYNGEE. The ends lost 3 bases at V and 0 bases at J; junction bases unmatched: 5. DNA of the CDR3: TGTGCCAGCAGCGGCGGCGGGGGAACGAACACCGGGGAGCTGTTTTTT. It yields the protein CASSGGGGTNTGELFF.

The J gene is TRBJ2-7, the V gene TRBV5-1; D perhaps matches TRBD2 (5 bases). The CDR3 is made up of 14 amino acids. V lost 6 bases, J lost 6 bases, and 19 bases lay in between. Germline-derived CDR1 and CDR2 are SGHRS and YFSETQ. CDR3 protein: CASTNTGSGGEQYF. The CDR3 nucleotides read TGCGCCAGCACTAATACCGGGTCCGGAGGCGAGCAGTACTTC.

The chain is built from TRBV28 and TRBJ1-2, with 7 bases fitting TRBD1. The CDR3 consists of 14 residues. Trimming removed 5 bases from V and 1 base from J; junction bases left unmatched: 4. Germline CDR1 MDHEN, CDR2 SYDVKM. The CDR3 reads CASSVQGVNYGYTF. The CDR3 bases are TGTGCCAGCAGTGTGCAGGGGGTTAACTATGGCTACACCTTC.

The chain has TRBV5-6 and TRBJ2-1; tentative D call: TRBD2 (5 bases). V was cut by 0 bases and J by 7 bases, with 8 bases left in between. The CDR3 runs 13 residues. Germline loops: CDR1 SGHDT, CDR2 YYEEEE. The CDR3 DNA follows: TGTGCCAGCAGCTTGGGGGAGCAGAATGAGCAGTTCTTC. It encodes CASSLGEQNEQFF.

The chain carries TRBV5-6 and TRBJ1-4, with D perhaps TRBD1 (6 bases). The CDR3 extends over 15 amino acids. V was shortened by 4 bases and J by 0 bases, with 10 bases between the two germline ends. Looked up from germline, CDR1 is SGHDT and CDR2 is YYEEEE. The CDR3 sequence: CASSDRTATNEKLFF. CDR3 DNA sequence: TGTGCCAGCAGCGACCGGACAGCAACTAATGAAAAACTGTTTTTT.

The V call is TRBV5-1, the J call TRBJ2-5; the D gene is possibly TRBD1 (6 bases). Trimming pared 5 bases from V and 5 bases from J, leaving 19 bases between. Germline values: CDR1 SGHRS, CDR2 YFSETQ. CDR3 size: 15 residues. The CDR3 region has the DNA TGCGCCAGCAGTTATCAGGGGTGGTCTGGCGAGACCCAGTACTTC. It codes for CASSYQGWSGETQYF.

The chain uses TRBV7-2 and TRBJ2-7, with D possibly matching TRBD1 (5 bases). This CDR3 is 15 amino acids long. V was clipped by 5 bases and J by 6 bases, with 20 bases between them. CDR1 SGHTA and CDR2 FQGNSA come from the germline V gene. Written as DNA, the CDR3 is TGTGCCAGCAGCATCCTGTGGGGCCCTGCCGGCGAGCAGTACTTC. It codes for CASSILWGPAGEQYF.

The chain carries TRBV19 and TRBJ2-1, with 8 bases fitting TRBD2. The length of the CDR3 is 13 residues. V lost 4 bases, J lost 7 bases, and 3 bases stayed unmatched. From germline, CDR1 is LNHDA and CDR2 SQIVND (reference sequence). The CDR3 region is CASSTGGGNEQFF. Written as DNA, the CDR3 is TGTGCCAGTAGTACCGGGGGGGGGAATGAGCAGTTCTTC.

The V gene is TRBV6-6, the J gene TRBJ1-6, with 8 nucleotides matching TRBD1. CDR3 length: 16 amino acids. Germline V gene data show CDR1 as MNHNY and CDR2 as SVGAGI (reference sequence). J lost 6 bases, V lost 0 bases, and 4 bases had no gene match. The CDR3 DNA follows: TGTGCCAGCAGTTACTCGCTCAGGGGGCGTAATTCACCCCTCCACTTT. It specifies CASSYSLRGRNSPLHF.

The chain combines TRBV27 with TRBJ1-1; a possible D gene is TRBD1 (6 bases). CDR1 and CDR2 (germline): MNHEY, SMNVEV (reference sequence). Trimming removed 0 bases from V and 3 bases from J, with 14 bases in between. The CDR3 contains 16 residues. The CDR3 sequence: CASSLSWQGSYTEAFF. The CDR3 region has the DNA TGTGCCAGCAGTTTATCTTGGCAGGGGTCGTACACTGAAGCTTTCTTT.

On this clone itself: One end of the junction fails to match germline, which may point to a read error. The chain combines TRBV5-1 with TRBJ2-6, with 11 bases that match TRBD1. The CDR3 length is 22 residues. CDR1 is SGHRS, CDR2 YFSETQ, per germline. The CDR3, as DNA: TGCGCCAGCACCCAAAATTCTCCGGTGAGGACAGGGGGCGCCTCTGGGGCCAACGGCCTGACTTTC. Amino acid sequence: CASTQNSPVRTGGASGANGLTF.

The rearrangement uses TRBV4-3 and TRBJ2-3; D is possibly TRBD2 (5 bases). CDR1 is LGHNA, CDR2 YSLEER, per germline. Trimming removed 0 bases from V and 0 bases from J, with 10 bases in between. The CDR3 has 16 residues. The CDR3 protein is CASSQEGGFSTDTQYF. As DNA, the CDR3 is TGCGCCAGCAGCCAAGAAGGAGGCTTCAGCACAGATACGCAGTATTTT.

This clone has a handful of counts. The chain employs TRBV27 and TRBJ1-1; D remains ambiguous. Trimming stripped 0 bases from V and 0 bases from J, with 8 bases between. The germline CDR1 and CDR2 sequences are MNHEY and SMNVEV (reference sequence). CDR3 size: 15 residues. The CDR3 sequence is CASSLSAVLNTEAFF. In nucleotides, the CDR3 is TGTGCCAGCAGTTTATCAGCGGTCTTGAACACTGAAGCTTTCTTT.

The chain is built from TRBV2 and TRBJ1-5; D call uncertain. The V end lost 7 bases, the J end lost 5 bases, and 15 bases lay between the germline ends. The CDR3 length is 14 residues. Germline CDR1 and CDR2: SNHLY and FYNNEI. CDR3 sequence: CASTSREGDQPQHF. CDR3 nucleotides: TGTGCCAGCACCTCAAGAGAGGGCGATCAGCCCCAGCATTTT.